These 18 T cell receptor beta chains were sequenced from one sample in a study of cytotoxic CD8 clonotypes in ibrutinib-treated CLL. Measured with immunoSEQ multiplex PCR; TCRdb has only the in-frame clones, and not every one. The sample holds about 160,000 clones, less than 85% seen once. This specimen consisted of PBMCs, obtained after 24 months of ibrutinib treatment. These receptors all stem from a human donor with chronic lymphocytic leukemia.

This clone was picked up one time. Compared with germline, one end of the junction differs, possibly owing to a read error. The chain couples TRBV7-7 to TRBJ2-5, with TRBD1 matching over 7 bases. The germline gives CDR1 SSHAT, CDR2 FNYEAQ (reference sequence). CDR3 length: 14 amino acids. The CDR3 coding sequence is TGTGCTAGCAGTTCCGGGTCAGGGGGAGAGACCCAGTACTTC. Its protein is CASSSGSGGETQYF. The complete variable domain, with remaining parts taken from reference TRBV7-7 and TRBJ2-5, reads GAGVSQSPRYKVTKRGQDVTLRCDPISSHATLYWYQQALGQGPEFLTYFNYEAQPDKSGLPSDRFSAERPEGSISTLTIQRTEQRDSAMYRCASSSGSGGETQYFGPGTRLLVL.

This clone has just a few counts. The chain has TRBV9 and TRBJ1-6, with 7 bases matching TRBD1. V trimming: 0 bases; J trimming: 10 bases; junction bases outside the gene matches: 4. The CDR3 covers 14 residues. From germline, CDR1 is SGDLS and CDR2 YYNGEE. For the CDR3, the DNA is TGTGCCAGCAGCGTAGACACAGGGGACTCACCCCTCCACTTT. Translating gives CASSVDTGDSPLHF.

This clone has a single count. The genes are TRBV7-2 and TRBJ1-1; TRBD1 might be the D (6 bases). Trimming pared 3 bases from V and 9 bases from J, leaving 14 bases between. CDR1 SGHTA and CDR2 FQGNSA come from the germline V gene. This CDR3 has 13 residues. The CDR3, as DNA: TGTGCCAGCAGCTTCCGCGACAGGCTTAAAGCTTTCTTT. This translates into CASSFRDRLKAFF.

The gene calls are TRBV19 and TRBJ1-2, with TRBD1 as a possible D gene (5 bases). There are 17 residues in the CDR3. Germline V gene lookup returns CDR1 LNHDA and CDR2 SQIVND (reference sequence). V gave up 3 bases and J gave up 2 bases, with 19 bases separating them. For the CDR3, the DNA is TGTGCCAGTAGTATCGGTTCGGGGCAGCACAAGAACTATGGCTACACCTTC. Amino acid sequence: CASSIGSGQHKNYGYTF.

This clone was picked up a small number of times. The chain has TRBV6-4 and TRBJ1-6; the match to TRBD1 covers 7 bases. The V segment lost 10 bases and the J segment 7 bases; nucleotides outside the gene matches: 7. This CDR3 is built from 13 residues. CDR1 and CDR2 from the germline V gene are MRHNA and SNTAGT. The chain's CDR3 is CATRQGPNSPLHF. The CDR3, as DNA: TGTGCCACCAGACAGGGTCCAAATTCACCCCTCCACTTT.

This clone has a single count. This chain connects TRBV7-9 to TRBJ2-6; no reliable D call. Germline V gives CDR1 SEHNR, CDR2 FQNEAQ (reference sequence). With 4 bases removed from V and 2 bases from J, the gap between germline ends came to 9 bases. CDR3 length: 15 amino acids. CDR3 in amino acids: CASSSSAAGANVLTF. CDR3 bases: TGTGCCAGCAGCTCCTCCGCCGCTGGGGCCAACGTCCTGACTTTC.

V usage is TRBV18 and J usage is TRBJ1-3, with D uncertain. The V end was cut by 3 bases, the J end by 6 bases, with 15 bases between. The CDR3 consists of 15 residues. Germline CDR1 KGHSH, CDR2 LQKENI. CDR3 DNA sequence: TGTGCCAGCTCACCCCGAGCTAGGGTTGAAAACACCATATATTTT. Translation: CASSPRARVENTIYF.

A single count supports this clone. The chain has TRBV5-6 and TRBJ1-2, with no clear D. The CDR3 contains 17 residues. Germline lookup yields CDR1 SGHDT and CDR2 YYEEEE. Trimming left V 1 base short and J 2 bases short, with 18 bases between. DNA of the CDR3: TGTGCCAGCAGCTTGTTGCGAAGGGTAAGAGGGAACTATGGCTACACCTTC. Translated: CASSLLRRVRGNYGYTF.

The chain has TRBV19 and TRBJ2-5; TRBD2 matches at 8 bases. V lost 5 bases, J lost 1 base, and 9 bases stayed unmatched. Germline V gene data show CDR1 as LNHDA and CDR2 as SQIVND (reference sequence). The CDR3 consists of 16 residues. CDR3 region: CASSPWASGSQETQYF. CDR3 sequence (DNA): TGTGCCAGTAGTCCTTGGGCTAGCGGGTCCCAAGAGACCCAGTACTTC.

For the CDR3, the DNA is TGTGCCAGCAGCTCCGCCGGGACTAGCGGTAGCGAGCAGTACTTC. This gives the protein CASSSAGTSGSEQYF. The chain combines TRBV7-2 with TRBJ2-7; 11 bases are a match to TRBD2. The CDR3 sequence is 15 residues long. J was trimmed by 6 bases and V by 4 bases; bases with no gene match: 8. From germline, CDR1 is SGHTA and CDR2 FQGNSA.

The chain has TRBV19 and TRBJ1-6; a possible D gene is TRBD1 (6 bases). The CDR3 has 16 residues. The germline gives CDR1 LNHDA, CDR2 SQIVND (reference sequence). Deletions cut 3 bases from V and 6 bases from J, with 15 bases between. This chain's CDR3 is CASSITRGQTNSPLHF. CDR3 coding DNA: TGTGCCAGTAGTATTACCAGGGGACAAACTAATTCACCCCTCCACTTT.

The chain uses TRBV25-1 and TRBJ1-2, with D perhaps matching TRBD1 (5 bases). The germline gives CDR1 MGHDK, CDR2 SYGVNS. This CDR3 is built from 15 residues. V was shortened by 1 base and J by 4 bases, with 13 bases between the two germline ends. Here the CDR3 reads CASSESRGRGYGYTF. CDR3 nucleotides: TGTGCCAGCAGTGAATCTAGGGGCCGAGGCTATGGCTACACCTTC.

A single count supports this clone. This CDR3 is CASSTRTYLYYEQYF. Here the CDR3 DNA reads TGTGCCAGCAGCACGCGGACGTACCTCTACTACGAGCAGTACTTC. The chain is built from TRBV5-8 and TRBJ2-7; D is unclear. Germline values: CDR1 SGHTS, CDR2 YDEGEE. This CDR3 has 15 residues. Between the trimmed V and J ends, which lost 4 bases and 3 bases, there was a span of 17 bases.

The genes are TRBV30 and TRBJ1-1; a weak D match, TRBD1 (6 bases). Trimming took 1 base from V and 2 from J, leaving 11 bases between them. This CDR3 is built from 14 residues. In germline, CDR1 is GTSNPN, CDR2 SVGIG (reference sequence). The CDR3 sequence: CAWSEGQPNTEAFF. The DNA of the CDR3 is TGTGCCTGGAGTGAAGGACAGCCAAACACTGAAGCTTTCTTT.

The chain couples TRBV28 to TRBJ2-7; 8 nucleotides align to TRBD2. This CDR3 spans 16 amino acids. J gave up 2 bases and V 4 bases, and 10 bases lay outside the gene matches. Germline loops: CDR1 MDHEN, CDR2 SYDVKM. The CDR3: CASSSWTSWETYEQYF. In DNA form, the CDR3 reads TGTGCCAGCAGTTCTTGGACTAGCTGGGAAACCTACGAGCAGTACTTC.

The chain combines TRBV2 with TRBJ1-4; D unclear. The CDR3 covers 13 residues. Germline V gene sequence: CDR1 SNHLY, CDR2 FYNNEI. V lost 3 bases, J lost 7 bases, and 9 bases lay in between. The CDR3 loop is CASSDPGSEKLFF. As DNA, the CDR3 is TGTGCCAGCAGTGATCCGGGGTCTGAAAAACTGTTTTTT.

The gene calls are TRBV6-5 and TRBJ2-7; D may be TRBD1 (5 bases). Germline loops: CDR1 MNHEY, CDR2 SVGAGI. Deletions cut 8 bases from V and 0 bases from J, with 14 bases between. The CDR3 is made up of 14 amino acids. CDR3 nucleotide sequence: TGTGCCAGCCAAAGGGGCGCTAGCTCCTACGAGCAGTACTTC. Translation: CASQRGASSYEQYF.

The chain carries TRBV2 and TRBJ2-7, with D maybe TRBD1 (6 bases). Germline V gene data show CDR1 as SNHLY and CDR2 as FYNNEI. V was shortened by 3 bases and J by 12 bases, with 15 bases between the two germline ends. CDR3 length: 12 amino acids. The CDR3 nucleotides read TGTGCCAGCAGTGATCATCGGGGACAATGGTACTTC. Translated: CASSDHRGQWYF.